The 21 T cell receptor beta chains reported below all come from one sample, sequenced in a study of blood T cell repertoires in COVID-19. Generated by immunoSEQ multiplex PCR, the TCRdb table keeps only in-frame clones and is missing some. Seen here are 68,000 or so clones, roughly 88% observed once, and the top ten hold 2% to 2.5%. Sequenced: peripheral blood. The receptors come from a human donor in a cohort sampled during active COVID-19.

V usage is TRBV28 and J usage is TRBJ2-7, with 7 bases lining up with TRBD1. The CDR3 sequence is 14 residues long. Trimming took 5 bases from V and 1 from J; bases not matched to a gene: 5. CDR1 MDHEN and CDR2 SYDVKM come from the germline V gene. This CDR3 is CASSPTGKSYEQYF. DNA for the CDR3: TGTGCCAGCAGTCCGACAGGGAAGTCCTACGAGCAGTACTTC.

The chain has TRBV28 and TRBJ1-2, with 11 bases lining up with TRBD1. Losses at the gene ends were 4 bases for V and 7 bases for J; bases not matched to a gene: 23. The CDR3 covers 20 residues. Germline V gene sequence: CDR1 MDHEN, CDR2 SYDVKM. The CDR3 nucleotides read TGTGCCAGCAGTTCCTCCACCGGGACAGGGGGTTCCGAAAGTCATTTTGGCTACACCTTC. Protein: CASSSSTGTGGSESHFGYTF.

DNA of the CDR3: TGTGCCAGCAGCTCTAGCGGGGGGGCGGGAGATACGCAGTATTTT. Translation gives CASSSSGGAGDTQYF. The rearrangement links TRBV13 to TRBJ2-3; 12 nucleotides match TRBD2. The CDR3 is 15 residues long. With V trimmed by 4 bases and J by 5 bases, 4 bases remained unmatched. Germline values: CDR1 PRHDT, CDR2 FYEKMQ (reference sequence).

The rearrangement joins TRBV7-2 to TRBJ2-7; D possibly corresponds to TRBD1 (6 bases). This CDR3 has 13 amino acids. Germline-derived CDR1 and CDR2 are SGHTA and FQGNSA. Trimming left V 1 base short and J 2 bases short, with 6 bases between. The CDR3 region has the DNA TGTGCCAGCAGCTTAGGGACAGCCTACGAGCAGTACTTC. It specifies CASSLGTAYEQYF. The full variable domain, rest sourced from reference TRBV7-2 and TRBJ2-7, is GAGVSQSPSNKVTEKGKDVELRCDPISGHTALYWYRQSLGQGLEFLIYFQGNSAPDKSGLPSDRFSAERTGGSVSTLTIQRTQQEDSAVYLCASSLGTAYEQYFGPGTRLTVT.

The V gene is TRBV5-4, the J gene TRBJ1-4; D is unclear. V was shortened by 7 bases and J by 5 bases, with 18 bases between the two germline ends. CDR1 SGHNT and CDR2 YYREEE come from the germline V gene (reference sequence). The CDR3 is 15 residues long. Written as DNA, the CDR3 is TGTGCCAGCTCCCGGAGGGCATCACAAAATGAAAAACTGTTTTTT. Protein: CASSRRASQNEKLFF.

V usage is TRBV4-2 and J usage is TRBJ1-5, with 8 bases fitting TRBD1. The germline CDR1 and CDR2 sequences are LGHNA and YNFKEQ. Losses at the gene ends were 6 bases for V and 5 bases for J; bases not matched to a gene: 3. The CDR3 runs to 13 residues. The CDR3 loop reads CASRLQGDQPQHF. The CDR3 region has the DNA TGTGCCAGCAGATTACAGGGGGATCAGCCCCAGCATTTT.

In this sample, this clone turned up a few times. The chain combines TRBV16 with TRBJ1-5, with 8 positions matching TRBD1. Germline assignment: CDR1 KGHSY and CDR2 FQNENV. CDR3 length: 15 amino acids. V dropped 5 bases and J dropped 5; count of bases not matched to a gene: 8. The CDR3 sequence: CASSLTGAMDQPQHF. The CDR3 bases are TGTGCCAGCAGCTTGACAGGGGCCATGGATCAGCCCCAGCATTTT.

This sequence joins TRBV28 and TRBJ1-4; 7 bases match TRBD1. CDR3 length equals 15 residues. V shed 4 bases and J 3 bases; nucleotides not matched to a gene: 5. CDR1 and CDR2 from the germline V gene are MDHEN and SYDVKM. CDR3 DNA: TGTGCCAGCAGTTCCCAGGGGGGTGCTAATGAAAAACTGTTTTTT. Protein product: CASSSQGGANEKLFF.

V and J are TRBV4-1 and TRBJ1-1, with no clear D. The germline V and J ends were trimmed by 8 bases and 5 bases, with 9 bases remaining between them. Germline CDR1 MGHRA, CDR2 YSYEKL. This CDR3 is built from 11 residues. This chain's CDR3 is CASRTGTEAFF. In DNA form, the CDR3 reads TGCGCCAGCCGTACTGGTACTGAAGCTTTCTTT.

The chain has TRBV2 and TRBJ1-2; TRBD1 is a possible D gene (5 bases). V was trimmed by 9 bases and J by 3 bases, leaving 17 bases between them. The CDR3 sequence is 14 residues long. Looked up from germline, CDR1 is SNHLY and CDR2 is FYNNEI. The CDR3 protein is CASSGQGVDYGYTF. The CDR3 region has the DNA TGTGCCAGTTCTGGGCAGGGCGTCGACTATGGCTACACCTTC.

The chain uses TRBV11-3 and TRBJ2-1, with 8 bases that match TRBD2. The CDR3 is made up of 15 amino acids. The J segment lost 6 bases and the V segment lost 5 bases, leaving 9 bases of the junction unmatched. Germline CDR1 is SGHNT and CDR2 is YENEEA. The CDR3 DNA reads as TGTGCCAGCAGCAACGCGGGGGGATCCCGCAATGAGCAGTTCTTC. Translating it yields CASSNAGGSRNEQFF. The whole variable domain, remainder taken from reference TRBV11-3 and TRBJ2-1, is EAGVVQSPRYKIIEKKQPVAFWCNPISGHNTLYWYLQNLGQGPELLIRYENEEAVDDSQLPKDRFSAERLKGVDSTLKIQPAELGDSAVYLCASSNAGGSRNEQFFGPGTRLTVL.

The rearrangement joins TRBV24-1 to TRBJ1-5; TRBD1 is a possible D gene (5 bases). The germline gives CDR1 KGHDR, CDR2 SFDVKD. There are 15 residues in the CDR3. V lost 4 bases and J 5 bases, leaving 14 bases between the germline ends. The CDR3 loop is CATSDSRGVYQPQHF. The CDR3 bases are TGTGCCACCAGTGACAGTCGGGGGGTTTATCAGCCCCAGCATTTT.

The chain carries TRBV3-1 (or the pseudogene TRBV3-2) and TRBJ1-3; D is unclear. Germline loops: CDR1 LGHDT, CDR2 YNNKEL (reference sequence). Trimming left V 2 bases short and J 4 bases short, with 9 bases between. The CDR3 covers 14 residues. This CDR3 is CASSQWVAGNTIYF. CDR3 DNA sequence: TGTGCCAGCAGCCAATGGGTAGCGGGAAACACCATATATTTT.

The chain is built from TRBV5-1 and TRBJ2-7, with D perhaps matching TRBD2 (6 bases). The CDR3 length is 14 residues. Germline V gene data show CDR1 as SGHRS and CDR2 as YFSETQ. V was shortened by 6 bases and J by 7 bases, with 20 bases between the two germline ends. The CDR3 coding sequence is TGCGCCAGCACCCCCCGTCGGCAGGGAGGTGAGCAGTACTTC. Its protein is CASTPRRQGGEQYF.

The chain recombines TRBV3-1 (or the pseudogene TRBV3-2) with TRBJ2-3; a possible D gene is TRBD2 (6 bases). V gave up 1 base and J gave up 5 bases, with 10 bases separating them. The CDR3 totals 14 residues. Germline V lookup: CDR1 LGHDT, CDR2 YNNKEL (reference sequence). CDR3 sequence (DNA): TGTGCCAGCAGCCAAGTGGGGGGAGGAGATACGCAGTATTTT. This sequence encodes CASSQVGGGDTQYF.

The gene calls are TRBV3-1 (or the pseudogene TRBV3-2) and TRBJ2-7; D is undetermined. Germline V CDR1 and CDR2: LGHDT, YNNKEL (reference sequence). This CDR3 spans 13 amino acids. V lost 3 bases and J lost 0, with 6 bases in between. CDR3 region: CASSQQASYEQYF. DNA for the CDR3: TGTGCCAGCAGCCAGCAGGCCTCCTACGAGCAGTACTTC.

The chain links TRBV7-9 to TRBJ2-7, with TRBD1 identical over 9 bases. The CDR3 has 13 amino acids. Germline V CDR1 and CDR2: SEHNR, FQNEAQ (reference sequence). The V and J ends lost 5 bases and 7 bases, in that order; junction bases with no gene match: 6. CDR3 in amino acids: CASSKPGQGEQYF. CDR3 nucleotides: TGTGCCAGCAGCAAGCCGGGACAGGGAGAGCAGTACTTC.

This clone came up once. CDR3: CSGRGRGEQYF. CDR3 DNA: TGCAGCGGCAGGGGGCGCGGGGAGCAGTACTTC. The chain couples TRBV29-1 to TRBJ2-7, with 8 bases fitting TRBD1. The CDR3 loop spans 11 amino acids. Trimming at V came to 7 bases and at J to 7 bases, leaving 6 bases not matched to a gene. CDR1 SQVTM and CDR2 ANQGSEA come from the germline V gene.

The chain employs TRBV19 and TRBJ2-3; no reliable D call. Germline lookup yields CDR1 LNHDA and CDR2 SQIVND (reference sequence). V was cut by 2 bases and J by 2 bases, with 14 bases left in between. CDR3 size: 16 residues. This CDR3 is CASSISTTPYTDTQYF. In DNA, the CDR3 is TGTGCCAGTAGTATATCTACTACTCCCTACACAGATACGCAGTATTTT.

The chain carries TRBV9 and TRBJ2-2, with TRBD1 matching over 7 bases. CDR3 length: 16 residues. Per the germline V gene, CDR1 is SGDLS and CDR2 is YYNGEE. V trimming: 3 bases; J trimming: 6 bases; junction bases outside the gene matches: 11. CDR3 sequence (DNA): TGTGCCAGCAGCGCCCGGCCAGGGGGTATCCCCGGGGAGCTGTTTTTT. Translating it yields CASSARPGGIPGELFF.

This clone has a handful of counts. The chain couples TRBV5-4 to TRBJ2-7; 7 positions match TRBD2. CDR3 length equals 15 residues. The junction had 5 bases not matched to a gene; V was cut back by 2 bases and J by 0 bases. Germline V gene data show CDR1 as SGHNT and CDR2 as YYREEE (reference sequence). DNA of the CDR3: TGTGCCAGCAGCTTACAGCGGGGCTCCTCCTACGAGCAGTACTTC. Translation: CASSLQRGSSYEQYF.